This section outlines one T cell receptor beta chain sequence together with its context. Its antigen is unidentified. CDR1 is LNHNV, CDR2 YYDKDF, per germline (reference sequence). This CDR3 contains 15 residues. Between the trimmed V and J ends, which lost 8 bases and 0 bases, there was a span of 17 bases. This entry belongs to a study of neoadjuvant anti-PD-1 for oral cavity cancer. Study as a whole: Patients without progression received a fourth nivolumab dose around day 43, then surgical resection on days 50-56.

Study-wide results and caveats: Post-nivolumab, blood T cell clonality was significantly elevated in non-responders. Treg/Th17 ratio rose with pretreatment blood and fell with post-treatment tumor TCRbeta clonality.

Produced via immunoSEQ multiplex PCR; TCRdb's table is partial and in-frame only. The repertoire holds tens of thousands of clones, with 65% to 80% as singletons. Patients had HPV-negative, locally advanced oral cavity squamous cell carcinoma. This TCR derives from a person aged 35 to 85 with oral cavity squamous cell carcinoma. Sequencing was performed on PBMCs, taken before nivolumab (anti-PD-1) treatment. V and J are TRBV15 and TRBJ2-7; D is perhaps TRBD2 (6 bases). CDR3 DNA sequence: TGTGCCACCTCCCCAGGCCACGGGAGCTCCTACGAGCAGTACTTC. Translated, it gives CATSPGHGSSYEQYF.